The 5 T cell receptor beta chains listed next were all sequenced from one sample in a study of cytomegalovirus exposure and HLA in healthy donors. PCR primers comprised 60 Vbeta and 13 Jbeta primers. TCRdb keeps only in-frame clones here, not all; method: immunoSEQ multiplex PCR. The data contain 250,000 to 350,000 clones, 75% to 90% of them singletons. Sequencing was done on a sample of PBMCs. The receptor source for this set is a man aged 35-49 years in good health and CMV-seropositive.

The gene calls are TRBV6-5 and TRBJ1-5; maybe TRBD1 (5 bases). Trimming shortened V by 6 bases and J by 5 bases, and 11 bases separated the two germline ends. CDR3 length: 13 residues. In germline, CDR1 is MNHEY, CDR2 SVGAGI. The CDR3 region is CASRAGTYQPQHF. In DNA, the CDR3 is TGTGCCAGCAGGGCCGGGACTTATCAGCCCCAGCATTTT.

This chain joins TRBV19 and TRBJ1-1; a weak D match, TRBD1 (6 bases). Trimming pared 6 bases from V and 4 bases from J, leaving 9 bases between. The CDR3 is 12 residues long. Germline V gives CDR1 LNHDA, CDR2 SQIVND (reference sequence). Here the CDR3 reads CASRQQGTEAFF. The CDR3 nucleotides are TGTGCCAGTAGGCAACAGGGCACTGAAGCTTTCTTT. The variable domain in full, completed from reference TRBV19 and TRBJ1-1, reads DGGITQSPKYLFRKEGQNVTLSCEQNLNHDAMYWYRQDPGQGLRLIYYSQIVNDFQKGDIAEGYSVSREKKESFPLTVTSAQKNPTAFYLCASRQQGTEAFFGQGTRLTVV.

The rearrangement joins TRBV10-2 to TRBJ2-2; TRBD2 matches 7 bases. Germline CDR1 reads WSHSY; CDR2 reads SAAADI. This CDR3 is built from 16 residues. With 4 bases clipped from V and 1 base from J, the junction kept 6 bases outside the gene matches. The CDR3 DNA is TGCGCCAGCAGTGGCCCTACTAGCGAGAACACCGGGGAGCTGTTTTTT. Its translation is CASSGPTSENTGELFF.

The count of this clone is one. The rearrangement joins TRBV4-1 to TRBJ2-6; D is ambiguous. Germline loops: CDR1 MGHRA, CDR2 YSYEKL. Trimming stripped 4 bases from V and 0 bases from J, with 13 bases between. The CDR3 contains 17 residues. This CDR3 reads CASSPKTGASGANVLTF. The CDR3 coding sequence is TGCGCCAGCAGCCCAAAAACGGGTGCCTCTGGGGCCAACGTCCTGACTTTC.

The chain combines TRBV27 with TRBJ2-7; 8 bases map to TRBD1. J lost 6 bases, V lost 4 bases, and 8 bases had no gene match. The CDR3 length is 14 residues. Per germline, CDR1 MNHEY and CDR2 SMNVEV (reference sequence). The CDR3 DNA follows: TGTGCCAGCAGTTCCTCCGACAGGGGACGCGAGCAGTACTTC. Its protein is CASSSSDRGREQYF.